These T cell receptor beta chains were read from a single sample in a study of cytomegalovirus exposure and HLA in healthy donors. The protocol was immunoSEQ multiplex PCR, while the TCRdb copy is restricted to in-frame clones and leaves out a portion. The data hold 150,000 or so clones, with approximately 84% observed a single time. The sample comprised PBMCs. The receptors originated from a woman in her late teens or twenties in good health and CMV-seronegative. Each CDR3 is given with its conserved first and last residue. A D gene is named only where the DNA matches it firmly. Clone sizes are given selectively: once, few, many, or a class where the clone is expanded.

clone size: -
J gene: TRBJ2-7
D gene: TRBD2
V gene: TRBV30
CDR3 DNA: TGTGCCTGGAGTCGGGCGGGAGGTAGCGAGCAGTACTTC
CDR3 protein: CAWSRAGGSEQYF

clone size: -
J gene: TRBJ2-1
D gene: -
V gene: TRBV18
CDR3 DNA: TGTGCCAGCTCACCAGGGGAGCATGAGCAGTTCTTC
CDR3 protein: CASSPGEHEQFF

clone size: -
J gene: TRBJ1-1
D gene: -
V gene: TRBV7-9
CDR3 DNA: TGTGCCAGCAGCTTAGTATCGCAGGGGACTGAAGCTTTCTTT
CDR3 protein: CASSLVSQGTEAFF

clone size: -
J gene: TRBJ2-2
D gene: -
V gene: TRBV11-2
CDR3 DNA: TGTGCCAGCAGCTTCGACCGGGAAGTTCTGGCCGGGGAGCTGTTTTTT
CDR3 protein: CASSFDREVLAGELFF

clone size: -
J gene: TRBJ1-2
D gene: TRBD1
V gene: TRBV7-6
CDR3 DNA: TGTGCCAGCAGTCCAGGACAGGGCAACTATGGCTACACCTTC
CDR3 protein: CASSPGQGNYGYTF

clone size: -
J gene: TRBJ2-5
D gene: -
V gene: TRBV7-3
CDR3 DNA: TGTGCCAGCAGCTTAACGGGCAGGCAAGAGACCCAGTACTTC
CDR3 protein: CASSLTGRQETQYF

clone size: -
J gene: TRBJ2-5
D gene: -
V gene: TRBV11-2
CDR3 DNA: TGTGCCAGCAGCTTCAAAGAGACCCAGTACTTC
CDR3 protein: CASSFKETQYF

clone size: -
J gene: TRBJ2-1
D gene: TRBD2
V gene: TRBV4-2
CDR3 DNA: TGTGCCAGCAGCCAAGAGTTAAGCGGGGGGGTAAATGAGCAGTTCTTC
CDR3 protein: CASSQELSGGVNEQFF

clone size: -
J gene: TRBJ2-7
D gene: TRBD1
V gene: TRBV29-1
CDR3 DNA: TGCAGCGTGGGAGGGACAGGGCCACTCTACGAGCAGTACTTC
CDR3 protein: CSVGGTGPLYEQYF

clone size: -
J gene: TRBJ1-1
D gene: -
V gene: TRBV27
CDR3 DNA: TGTGCCAGCAGTCCCTTCCGAGACACTGAAGCTTTCTTT
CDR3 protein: CASSPFRDTEAFF

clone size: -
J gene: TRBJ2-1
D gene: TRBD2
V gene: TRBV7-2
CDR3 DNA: TGTGCCAGCAGACTAGCGGGGGCTCACAATGAGCAGTTCTTC
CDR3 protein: CASRLAGAHNEQFF

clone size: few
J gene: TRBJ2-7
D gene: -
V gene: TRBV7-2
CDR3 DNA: TGTGCCAGCAGCTTAGAAGCGATGAGCTCCTACGAGCAGTACTTC
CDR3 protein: CASSLEAMSSYEQYF

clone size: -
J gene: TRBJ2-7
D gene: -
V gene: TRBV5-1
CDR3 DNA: TGCGCCAGCAGCTTCGGACAGCTACGTGGCGAGCAGTACTTC
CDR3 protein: CASSFGQLRGEQYF

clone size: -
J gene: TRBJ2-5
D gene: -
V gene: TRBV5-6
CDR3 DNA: TGTGCCAGCAACTGGTGGGCGGGGGCCCAGGAGACCCAGTACTTC
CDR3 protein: CASNWWAGAQETQYF

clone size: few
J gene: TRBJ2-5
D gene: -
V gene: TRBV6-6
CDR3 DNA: TGTGCCAGCACCGGGTCGCTCGGGGGTCGGGGGGAGACCCAGTACTTC
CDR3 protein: CASTGSLGGRGETQYF

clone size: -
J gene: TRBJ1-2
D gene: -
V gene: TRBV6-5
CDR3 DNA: TGTGCCAGCAGTTACGGCAGGGGCTATGGCTACACCTTC
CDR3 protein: CASSYGRGYGYTF

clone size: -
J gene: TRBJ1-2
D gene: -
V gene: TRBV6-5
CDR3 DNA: TGTGCCAGCAGCCCCATGGGGGGGCGCGGCTACACCTTC
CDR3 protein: CASSPMGGRGYTF